Below, 5 T cell receptor beta chains from the same sample are listed, as sequenced in a study of blood T cell repertoires in COVID-19. Profiling relied on immunoSEQ multiplex PCR, and the TCRdb table lists in-frame clones only, not all of them. This table holds 200,000 to 300,000 clones, around 87% found once. Sequencing was carried out using peripheral blood. Every receptor here comes from a woman aged 55-70 years with COVID-19, enrolled during active disease.

The chain employs TRBV12-3 or TRBV12-4 and TRBJ1-4; D not resolved. V lost 3 bases, J lost 5 bases, and 4 bases lay in between. CDR3 length: 12 residues. The CDR3 bases are TGTGCCAGCAGTTTCGGGAATGAAAAACTGTTTTTT. This encodes CASSFGNEKLFF.

The V and J genes are TRBV6-5 and TRBJ2-6; 11 bases match TRBD1. Germline-derived CDR1 and CDR2 are MNHEY and SVGAGI. J gave up 3 bases and V 11 bases, and 6 bases lay outside the gene matches. This CDR3 is 15 amino acids long. The DNA for the CDR3 is TGTGCCTCCGGACAGGGGGCAGGTGGGGCCAACGTCCTGACTTTC. This sequence encodes CASGQGAGGANVLTF.

V and J are TRBV9 and TRBJ2-5; D is perhaps TRBD2 (6 bases). Trimming took 4 bases from V and 4 from J, leaving 14 bases between them. Germline CDR1 SGDLS, CDR2 YYNGEE. The CDR3 is 14 residues long. The CDR3 coding sequence is TGTGCCAGCAGCTCCCCGACTAGGAGAGAGACCCAGTACTTC. Its translation: CASSSPTRRETQYF.

This sequence joins TRBV14 and TRBJ1-4; D is ambiguous. Germline assignment: CDR1 SGHDN and CDR2 FVKESK. Trimming took off 0 bases at V and 10 bases at J, with 6 bases between the two ends. The CDR3 is made up of 12 amino acids. CDR3 in DNA: TGTGCCAGCAGCCAAGATTTCCGAAAACTGTTTTTT. Its protein is CASSQDFRKLFF.

This clone is a singleton in its sample. V is TRBV6-5 and J is TRBJ2-7; TRBD1 agrees at 7 bases. V trimming: 5 bases; J trimming: 2 bases; junction bases outside the gene matches: 6. The CDR3 has 14 residues. CDR1 is MNHEY, CDR2 SVGAGI, per germline. The chain's CDR3 is CASSTGQQTYEQYF. In DNA form, the CDR3 reads TGTGCCAGCAGTACGGGACAGCAAACCTACGAGCAGTACTTC.